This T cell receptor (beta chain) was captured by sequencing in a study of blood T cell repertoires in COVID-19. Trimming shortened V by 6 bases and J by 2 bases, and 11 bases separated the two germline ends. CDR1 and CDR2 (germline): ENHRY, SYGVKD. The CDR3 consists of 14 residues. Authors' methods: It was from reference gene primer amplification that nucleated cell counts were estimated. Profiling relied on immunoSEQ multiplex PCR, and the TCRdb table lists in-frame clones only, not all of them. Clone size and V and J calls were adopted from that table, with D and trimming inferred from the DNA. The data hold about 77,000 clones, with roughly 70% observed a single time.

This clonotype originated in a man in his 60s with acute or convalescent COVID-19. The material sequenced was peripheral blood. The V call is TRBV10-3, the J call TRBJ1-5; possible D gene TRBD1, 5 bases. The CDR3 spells CAISSLQGNQPQHF. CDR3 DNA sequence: TGTGCCATCAGCTCCCTACAGGGCAATCAGCCCCAGCATTTT.